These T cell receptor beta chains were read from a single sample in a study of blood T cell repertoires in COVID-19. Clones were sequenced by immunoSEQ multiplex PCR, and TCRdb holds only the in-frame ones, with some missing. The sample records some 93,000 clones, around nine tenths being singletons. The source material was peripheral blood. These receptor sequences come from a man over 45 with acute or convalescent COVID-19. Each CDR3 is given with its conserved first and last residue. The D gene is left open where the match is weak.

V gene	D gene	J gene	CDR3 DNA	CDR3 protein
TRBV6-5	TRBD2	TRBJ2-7	TGTGCCAGCAGTTACGGAGGGACTAGCGGGAGCCACGAGCAGTACTTC	CASSYGGTSGSHEQYF
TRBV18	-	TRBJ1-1	TGTGCCAGCTCAGGTAGCCTGAACACTGAAGCTTTCTTT	CASSGSLNTEAFF
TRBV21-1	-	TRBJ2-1	TGTGCCAGCAGCATGGGGACTAGCGGGGATAGCTCCTACAATGAGCAGTTCTTC	CASSMGTSGDSSYNEQFF
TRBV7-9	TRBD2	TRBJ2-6	TGTGCCAGCAGCCCTGGGACTAGCGGGAGGGCCGGTGGGGCCAACGTCCTGACTTTC	CASSPGTSGRAGGANVLTF
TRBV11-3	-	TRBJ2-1	TGTGCCAGCAGCTTAGCCCGGGTCTTACATTACAATGAGCAGTTCTTC	CASSLARVLHYNEQFF
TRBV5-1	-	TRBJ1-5	TGCGCCAGCAGCTTGGGAGACAAATATCAACCCCAGCATTTT	CASSLGDKYQPQHF
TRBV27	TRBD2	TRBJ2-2	TGTGCCAGCAGTTTAAGGACTAGCGGAACGAACACCGGGGAGCTGTTTTTT	CASSLRTSGTNTGELFF
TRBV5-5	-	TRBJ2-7	TGTGCCAGCAGCCCGCCAGGGGCACAGACGACCTACGAGCAGTACTTC	CASSPPGAQTTYEQYF
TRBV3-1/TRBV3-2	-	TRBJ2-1	TGTGCCAGCAGTCCCACAGGGTTGGGGTACAATGAGCAGTTCTTC	CASSPTGLGYNEQFF
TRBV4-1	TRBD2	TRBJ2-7	TGCGCCAGCAGCCAAGTGGGAGTGACTAGCGGGAGTAACGAGCAGTACTTC	CASSQVGVTSGSNEQYF
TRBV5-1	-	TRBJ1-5	TGCGCCAGCAGCCAGGGAGGGGGGCAGCCCCAGCATTTT	CASSQGGGQPQHF
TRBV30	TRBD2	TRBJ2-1	TGTGCCTCCTCCGGGACTAGCGTCTATGAGCAGTTCTTC	CASSGTSVYEQFF